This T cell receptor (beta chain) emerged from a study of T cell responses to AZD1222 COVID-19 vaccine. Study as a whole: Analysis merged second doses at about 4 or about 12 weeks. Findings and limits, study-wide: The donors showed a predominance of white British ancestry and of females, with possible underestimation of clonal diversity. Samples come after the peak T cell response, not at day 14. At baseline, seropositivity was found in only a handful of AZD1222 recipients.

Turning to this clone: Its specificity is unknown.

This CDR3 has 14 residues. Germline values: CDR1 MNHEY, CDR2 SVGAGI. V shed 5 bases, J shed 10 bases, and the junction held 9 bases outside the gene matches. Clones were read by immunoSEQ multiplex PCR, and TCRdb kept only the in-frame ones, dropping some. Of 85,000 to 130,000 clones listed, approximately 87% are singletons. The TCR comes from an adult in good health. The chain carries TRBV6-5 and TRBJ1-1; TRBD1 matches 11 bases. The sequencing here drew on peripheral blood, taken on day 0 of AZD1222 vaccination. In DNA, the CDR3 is TGTGCCAGCAGTACGGGACAGGGGGTGTCGGGAGCTTTCTTT. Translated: CASSTGQGVSGAFF.